Reported below is one T cell receptor (beta chain). The antigen remains undetermined. Repertoires were generated with immunoSEQ multiplex PCR, while TCRdb's copy carries only in-frame clones and drops some. The repertoire has some 80,000 clones, 85% to 95% of them found once; the top ten carry approximately 0.69%. This entry is derived from a study of cytomegalovirus exposure and HLA in healthy donors. Whole-study results and caveats: Among TCR beta chains, those listed as cytomegalovirus-associated numbered approximately 150.

There are 15 residues in the CDR3. The V segment lost 3 bases and the J segment 4 bases; nucleotides outside the gene matches: 2. Germline V gene sequence: CDR1 ENHRY, CDR2 SYGVKD. The sequenced sample consisted of PBMCs. The receptor's source is a woman aged 18-30 years in good health and CMV-seronegative. The V call is TRBV10-3, the J call TRBJ2-3; 12 bases match TRBD2. The CDR3 loop reads CAISELAGGADTQYF. The CDR3 region has the DNA TGTGCCATCAGTGAACTAGCGGGGGGCGCAGATACGCAGTATTTT.